The 4 T cell receptor beta chains below all came from one sample that was sequenced in a study of cytomegalovirus exposure and HLA in healthy donors. Profiling relied on immunoSEQ multiplex PCR, and the TCRdb table lists in-frame clones only, not all of them. The data hold more than 300,000 clones, with around 86% observed a single time. Sequencing was done on a sample of PBMCs. The receptors shown here come from a woman in her late teens or twenties in good health and CMV-seronegative.

The chain joins TRBV6-6 to TRBJ2-7; the match to TRBD2 covers 10 bases. This CDR3 has 14 residues. J lost 6 bases, V lost 2 bases, and 4 bases had no gene match. CDR1 is MNHNY and CDR2 is SVGAGI in the germline V gene (reference sequence). Here the CDR3 DNA reads TGTGCCAGCAGTTACCAGCGGGAGGGCCTCGAGCAGTACTTC. Its translation is CASSYQREGLEQYF.

The CDR3 DNA sequence: TGTGCCAGCAGTCCCGATAGCGGGATAAATGAGCAGTTCTTC. It is translated as CASSPDSGINEQFF. The V and J genes are TRBV2 and TRBJ2-1; 8 bases line up with TRBD2. The CDR3 is made up of 14 amino acids. Germline V gene data show CDR1 as SNHLY and CDR2 as FYNNEI. V lost 5 bases to trimming and J lost 7 bases; unmatched junction nucleotides: 7.

The V gene is TRBV15, the J gene TRBJ1-5; 7 positions agree with TRBD1. The V segment lost 0 bases and the J segment 3 bases; nucleotides outside the gene matches: 5. Per germline, CDR1 LNHNV and CDR2 YYDKDF (reference sequence). This CDR3 region has 16 residues. In nucleotides, the CDR3 is TGTGCCACCAGCAGAGAAATGGGGACAGTCAATCAGCCCCAGCATTTT. Amino acids: CATSREMGTVNQPQHF.

The chain carries TRBV27 and TRBJ2-1; 11 positions match TRBD1. Trimming at V came to 6 bases and at J to 6 bases, leaving 1 base not matched to a gene. CDR1 is MNHEY, CDR2 SMNVEV, per germline (reference sequence). The CDR3 has 13 amino acids. The CDR3 loop is CASRGQGGNEQFF. The CDR3 coding sequence is TGTGCCAGCAGGGGACAGGGGGGCAATGAGCAGTTCTTC.